A single sample gave rise to the 21 T cell receptor beta chains below, sequenced in a study of cytomegalovirus exposure and HLA in healthy donors (dated by TCRdb to 2015 to 2018). Library preparation used the immunoSEQ multiplex PCR assay. For the multiplex PCR, a mixture combining 60 forward primers for TCR Vbeta segments and 13 reverse primers for TCR Jbeta segments was used. TCRdb mirrors the immuneACCESS table, restricted to in-frame sequences. Some clones are absent from its copies; in checked studies, under half trace to an unresolved V gene, and the reason for the others is unknown. The sample table records more than 95,000 clones; over 70% of these occur just once. The ten largest clones capture more than 1% of the sample. Sequencing was done on a sample of PBMCs. These receptors originate from a female donor in good health and CMV-seronegative.

V gene TRBV5-6 combines with J gene TRBJ2-4; 9 bases map to TRBD1. This CDR3 has 14 residues. V trimming: 3 bases; J trimming: 6 bases; junction bases outside the gene matches: 4. CDR1 is SGHDT, CDR2 YYEEEE, per germline. The CDR3 reads CASSSGQGGNIQYF. CDR3 DNA: TGTGCCAGCAGCTCGGGACAGGGCGGAAACATTCAGTACTTC.

This clone was recorded only once. Here the CDR3 reads CASRPGPARYEQYF. The CDR3 coding sequence is TGTGCCAGCAGGCCAGGCCCGGCGCGCTACGAGCAGTACTTC. This sequence joins TRBV7-2 and TRBJ2-7, with D unresolved. Germline-derived CDR1 and CDR2 are SGHTA and FQGNSA. The V end lost 6 bases, the J end lost 3 bases, and 15 bases lay between the germline ends. This CDR3 spans 14 amino acids.

The CDR3 bases are TGTGCCAGCAGAAAGGACAGGGGTTATGAGACCCAGTACTTC. Translation: CASRKDRGYETQYF. The chain employs TRBV6-5 and TRBJ2-5; 9 bases line up with TRBD1. The V and J ends lost 6 bases and 5 bases, in that order; junction bases with no gene match: 7. This CDR3 region has 14 residues. Germline-derived CDR1 and CDR2 are MNHEY and SVGAGI.

The CDR3 sequence is CASSLSRDRAPLGQFF. The CDR3 DNA sequence: TGTGCCAGCAGCTTATCCCGGGACAGGGCCCCTCTGGGGCAGTTCTTC. The chain carries TRBV7-3 and TRBJ2-1, with TRBD1 matching over 9 bases. This CDR3 region has 16 residues. Per the germline V gene, CDR1 is SGHTA and CDR2 is FQGTGA. J lost 12 bases, V lost 2 bases, and 14 bases had no gene match.

The chain recombines TRBV6-1 with TRBJ1-2; D ambiguous. CDR1 and CDR2 (germline): MNHNS, SASEGT. Deletions cut 1 base from V and 4 bases from J, with 10 bases between. The CDR3 has 14 amino acids. CDR3 sequence reads: CASSEGRGRYGYTF. The CDR3 coding sequence is TGTGCCAGCAGTGAAGGTCGGGGTCGCTATGGCTACACCTTC.

The V call is TRBV6-5, the J call TRBJ1-1; TRBD1 agrees at 7 bases. The CDR3 is 12 residues long. Trimming at V came to 8 bases and at J to 3 bases, leaving 3 bases not matched to a gene. Germline loops: CDR1 MNHEY, CDR2 SVGAGI. The CDR3 region is CASYRGHTEAFF. DNA for the CDR3: TGTGCCAGCTACAGGGGCCACACTGAAGCTTTCTTT.

The V and J genes are TRBV10-3 and TRBJ1-2; D gene ambiguous. This CDR3 has 13 residues. CDR1 and CDR2 from the germline V gene are ENHRY and SYGVKD. Between the trimmed V and J ends, which lost 2 bases and 8 bases, there was a span of 12 bases. The CDR3 DNA sequence: TGTGCCATCAGTGAGACGGTGCCGTGGGGCTACACCTTC. This translates into CAISETVPWGYTF.

This clone was detected a few times. This rearrangement joins TRBV5-1 to TRBJ2-3; D might be TRBD2 (5 bases). Trimming cost V 0 bases and J 2 bases, with 13 bases left between them. This CDR3 has 16 amino acids. Germline V lookup: CDR1 SGHRS, CDR2 YFSETQ. The CDR3 sequence: CASSLARTAVTDTQYF. The CDR3, as DNA: TGCGCCAGCAGCTTGGCCCGGACTGCCGTCACAGATACGCAGTATTTT.

The J gene is TRBJ2-1, the V gene TRBV6-5; D is uncertain. The ends were cut back, 6 bases at V and 7 bases at J, with 4 bases in the middle. The germline V gene has CDR1 MNHEY and CDR2 SVGAGI. This CDR3 comprises 10 residues. CDR3 nucleotide sequence: TGTGCCAGCAGCAATAATGAGCAGTTCTTC. It encodes CASSNNEQFF.

The chain uses TRBV7-2 and TRBJ2-1; 7 nucleotides align to TRBD2. Germline loops: CDR1 SGHTA, CDR2 FQGNSA. The CDR3 loop spans 15 amino acids. Trimming at V came to 6 bases and at J to 3 bases, leaving 8 bases not matched to a gene. The CDR3 reads CASSFLAVGYNEQFF. The CDR3 bases are TGTGCCAGCAGTTTCCTAGCGGTCGGCTACAATGAGCAGTTCTTC.

The chain joins TRBV19 to TRBJ1-4, with a tentative D call TRBD1 (6 bases). Germline CDR1 is LNHDA and CDR2 is SQIVND (reference sequence). This CDR3 comprises 17 residues. V gave up 4 bases and J gave up 0 bases, with 15 bases separating them. The CDR3 DNA reads as TGTGCCAGTAGTAAGGTCCGGGACACCACAACTAATGAAAAACTGTTTTTT. Its translation is CASSKVRDTTTNEKLFF.

The rearrangement uses TRBV27 and TRBJ2-1, with D unresolved. Germline CDR1 MNHEY, CDR2 SMNVEV (reference sequence). V was cut by 6 bases and J by 0 bases, with 12 bases left in between. The CDR3 consists of 15 residues. The DNA for the CDR3 is TGTGCCAGCAGCCCAGGCCCGAGCTCCTACAATGAGCAGTTCTTC. This sequence encodes CASSPGPSSYNEQFF.

This clone was seen a few times. The chain links TRBV5-6 to TRBJ2-7; the match to TRBD2 covers 13 bases. The junction had 6 bases not matched to a gene; V was cut back by 5 bases and J by 4 bases. Germline V lookup: CDR1 SGHDT, CDR2 YYEEEE. This CDR3 comprises 15 residues. The CDR3 spells CASRRGLAGPYEQYF. The CDR3 DNA sequence: TGTGCCAGCAGACGGGGACTAGCGGGGCCTTACGAGCAGTACTTC.

The V call is TRBV18, the J call TRBJ2-7; D is unresolved. The germline CDR1 and CDR2 sequences are KGHSH and LQKENI. V was clipped by 1 base and J by 5 bases, with 9 bases between them. CDR3 length: 13 residues. The DNA of the CDR3 is TGTGCCAGCTCACCACGGAGAACCGACGAGCAGTACTTC. It specifies CASSPRRTDEQYF.

V is TRBV5-1 and J is TRBJ2-7, with 9 bases matching TRBD2. The CDR3 has 14 residues. CDR1 is SGHRS and CDR2 is YFSETQ in the germline V gene. The V segment lost 0 bases and the J segment 6 bases; nucleotides outside the gene matches: 4. The CDR3 region is CASSLGGGAFEQYF. The CDR3 DNA reads TGCGCCAGCAGCTTGGGCGGGGGGGCGTTCGAGCAGTACTTC. The full variable domain, its missing parts supplied by reference TRBV5-1 and TRBJ2-7, is KAGVTQTPRYLIKTRGQQVTLSCSPISGHRSVSWYQQTPGQGLQFLFEYFSETQRNKGNFPGRFSGRQFSNSRSEMNVSTLELGDSALYLCASSLGGGAFEQYFGPGTRLTVT.

This chain connects TRBV18 to TRBJ2-7; D may be TRBD2 (5 bases). Between the trimmed V and J ends, which lost 0 bases and 6 bases, there was a span of 15 bases. The CDR3 runs to 15 residues. The germline CDR1 and CDR2 sequences are KGHSH and LQKENI. The CDR3 sequence: CASSPPIALAGEQYF. CDR3 bases: TGTGCCAGCTCACCACCAATCGCCCTGGCGGGCGAGCAGTACTTC.

The chain uses TRBV4-1 and TRBJ2-7; D gene ambiguous. Per the germline V gene, CDR1 is MGHRA and CDR2 is YSYEKL. V lost 4 bases and J lost 3, with 13 bases in between. This CDR3 comprises 14 residues. The CDR3 sequence: CASSPEPSDYEQYF. The CDR3 DNA reads as TGCGCCAGCAGCCCCGAACCATCAGACTACGAGCAGTACTTC.

This clone was observed a handful of times. V gene TRBV5-1 combines with J gene TRBJ2-3; TRBD2 matches 8 bases. Germline CDR1 SGHRS, CDR2 YFSETQ. V lost 4 bases to trimming and J lost 2 bases; unmatched junction nucleotides: 9. The CDR3 is made up of 16 amino acids. The CDR3 region is CASSEAGGSFTDTQYF. The CDR3, as DNA: TGCGCCAGCAGCGAGGCGGGGGGCTCCTTCACAGATACGCAGTATTTT.

The CDR3 region is CATMDRYSYNEQFF. CDR3 DNA: TGTGCCACCATGGACAGATACTCCTACAATGAGCAGTTCTTC. The rearrangement joins TRBV15 to TRBJ2-1, with TRBD1 as a possible D gene (6 bases). Germline CDR1 LNHNV, CDR2 YYDKDF (reference sequence). Trimming left V 7 bases short and J 0 bases short, with 10 bases between. The CDR3 loop spans 14 amino acids.

V and J are TRBV9 and TRBJ2-3; D is undetermined. This CDR3 has 15 residues. Germline V lookup: CDR1 SGDLS, CDR2 YYNGEE. Trimming took 0 bases from V and 0 from J, leaving 8 bases between them. CDR3 coding DNA: TGTGCCAGCAGCGTAGCCGACTTTAGCACAGATACGCAGTATTTT. Amino acid sequence: CASSVADFSTDTQYF.

The J gene is TRBJ2-3, the V gene TRBV11-2; TRBD2 agrees at 7 bases. CDR1 and CDR2 from the germline V gene are SGHAT and FQNNGV. This CDR3 spans 17 amino acids. V lost 1 base, J lost 4 bases, and 11 bases stayed unmatched. The CDR3 sequence is CASSLGWAGVSSDTQYF. The CDR3 DNA follows: TGTGCCAGCAGCTTAGGATGGGCGGGGGTGTCGTCAGATACGCAGTATTTT.